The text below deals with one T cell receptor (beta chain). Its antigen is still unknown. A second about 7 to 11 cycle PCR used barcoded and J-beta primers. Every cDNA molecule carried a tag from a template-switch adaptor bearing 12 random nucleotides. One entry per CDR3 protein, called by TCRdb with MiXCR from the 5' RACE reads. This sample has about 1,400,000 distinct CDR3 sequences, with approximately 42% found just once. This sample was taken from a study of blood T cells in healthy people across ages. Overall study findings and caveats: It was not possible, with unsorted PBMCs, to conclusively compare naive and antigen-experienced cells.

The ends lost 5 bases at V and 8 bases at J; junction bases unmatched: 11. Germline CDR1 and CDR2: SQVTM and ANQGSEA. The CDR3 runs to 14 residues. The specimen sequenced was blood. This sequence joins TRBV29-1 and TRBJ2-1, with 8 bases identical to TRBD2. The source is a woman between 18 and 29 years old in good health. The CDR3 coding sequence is TGCAGCGTTACCCGGACTAGCCGCTCCCATGAGCAGTTCTTC. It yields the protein CSVTRTSRSHEQFF.